This is a list of T cell receptor beta chains from one sample in a study of T cells after yellow fever vaccination. TCRdb analysed the 5' RACE reads with MiXCR anew, one entry per CDR3 protein. The data show 150,000 to 200,000 distinct CDR3 sequences, approximately 10% seen once. Sequences were derived from CD8+ T cells sorted from PBMCs, sampled 15 days after the yellow fever booster vaccination. The receptors stem from a man aged 18 to 29 who received the YFV17D yellow fever vaccine. Both conserved end residues are part of each CDR3. A D gene is named only where the DNA matches it firmly. Only part of the rows carry a size: once, few, many, or a class if the clone is expanded.

abundance,d_gene,j_gene,v_gene,CDR3aa,CDR3nt
few,.,TRBJ1-4,TRBV12-3/TRBV12-4,CASTLQVNEKLFF,TGTGCCAGCACCCTACAGGTTAATGAAAAACTGTTTTTT
.,.,TRBJ2-7,TRBV2,CASRGRMAYEQYF,TGTGCCAGCAGGGGAAGGATGGCGTACGAGCAGTACTTC
.,.,TRBJ1-5,TRBV3-1,CASGASNQPQHF,TGTGCCAGCGGGGCCAGCAATCAGCCCCAGCATTTT
.,TRBD1,TRBJ1-2,TRBV7-9,CASSLGVTGGRYGYTF,TGTGCCAGCAGCTTAGGGGTAACAGGGGGCCGCTATGGCTACACCTTC
many,TRBD1,TRBJ1-1,TRBV4-2,CASGTGGVGTEAFF,TGTGCCAGCGGGACAGGGGGCGTCGGCACTGAAGCTTTCTTT
.,.,TRBJ2-1,TRBV13,CASSLGAPGKNEQFF,TGTGCCAGCAGCTTAGGGGCCCCGGGGAAAAATGAGCAGTTCTTC
.,TRBD2,TRBJ2-3,TRBV6-1,CASSGGLAGASNF,TGTGCCAGCAGTGGGGGACTAGCGGGGGCCTCGAATTTT
few,.,TRBJ1-1,TRBV4-2,CASSQGSQGGTEAFF,TGTGCCAGCAGCCAAGGGTCACAGGGTGGTACTGAAGCTTTCTTT
few,.,TRBJ1-2,TRBV12-3/TRBV12-4,CASSGSWTLYGYTF,TGTGCCAGCAGTGGTTCGTGGACACTCTATGGCTACACCTTC
few,.,TRBJ1-4,TRBV27,CASSFRQGVIGEKLFF,TGTGCCAGCAGTTTCCGGCAGGGCGTAATCGGTGAAAAACTGTTTTTT
few,.,TRBJ2-3,TRBV21-1,CASSKTSGGAGVRPSTDTQYF,TGTGCCAGCAGCAAGACTAGCGGGGGGGCCGGGGTGAGACCAAGCACAGATACGCAGTATTTT
.,.,TRBJ2-5,TRBV29-1,CSVATRGLPGETQYF,TGCAGCGTCGCAACCCGGGGGCTACCTGGGGAGACCCAGTACTTC
many,.,TRBJ2-1,TRBV7-9,CASSFFNEQFF,TGTGCCAGCAGCTTTTTCAATGAGCAGTTCTTC
.,TRBD1,TRBJ1-2,TRBV6-1,CASSEGPYRGNYGYTF,TGTGCCAGCAGTGAAGGCCCTTACAGGGGGAACTATGGCTACACCTTC
.,.,TRBJ2-1,TRBV7-9,CASGGAPTTVSYNEQFF,TGTGCCAGCGGTGGGGCCCCTACGACGGTATCCTACAATGAGCAGTTCTTC
few,.,TRBJ2-5,TRBV4-1,CASSHPDHQETQYF,TGCGCCAGCAGCCACCCCGACCATCAAGAGACCCAGTACTTC
many,.,TRBJ1-1,TRBV9,CASSVGSPGATEAFF,TGTGCCAGCAGCGTAGGCTCGCCGGGGGCCACTGAAGCTTTCTTT
.,TRBD2,TRBJ2-1,TRBV5-1,CASSLGLDPYNEQFF,TGCGCCAGCAGCCTCGGACTAGACCCCTACAATGAGCAGTTCTTC
few,.,TRBJ1-1,TRBV24-1,CATSETSRGRTEAFF,TGTGCCACCAGTGAGACGTCACGGGGTCGAACTGAAGCTTTCTTT
.,.,TRBJ1-1,TRBV11-2,CASSYGWDEAFF,TGTGCCAGCAGCTACGGTTGGGATGAAGCTTTCTTT
few,.,TRBJ1-1,TRBV4-3,CASSPTGMNTEAFF,TGCGCCAGCAGCCCTACAGGGATGAACACTGAAGCTTTCTTT
.,TRBD1,TRBJ1-1,TRBV29-1,CSSLDREGEAFF,TGCAGCAGCCTTGACAGGGAAGGTGAAGCTTTCTTT
.,TRBD1,TRBJ2-1,TRBV27,CASSLDRAGNEQFF,TGTGCCAGCAGTTTGGACAGGGCTGGAAATGAGCAGTTCTTC
.,TRBD1,TRBJ1-2,TRBV6-1,CASSEDYLTGGDGYTF,TGTGCCAGCAGTGAGGACTATTTGACAGGGGGCGATGGCTACACCTTC
few,.,TRBJ2-3,TRBV29-1,CSVRTITDTQYF,TGCAGCGTTAGAACTATCACAGATACGCAGTATTTT
.,.,TRBJ1-2,TRBV24-1,CATSDVYGYTF,TGTGCCACCAGTGACGTCTATGGCTACACCTTC
.,.,TRBJ2-5,TRBV5-1,CATSLGRETQYF,TGCGCCACCAGCTTGGGGAGGGAGACCCAGTACTTC
many,.,TRBJ2-7,TRBV12-3/TRBV12-4,CASSQYDSTYEQYF,TGTGCCAGCAGTCAATACGACAGTACCTACGAGCAGTACTTC
few,TRBD2,TRBJ2-1,TRBV12-3/TRBV12-4,CASSRSGGAYNEQFF,TGTGCCAGCAGTCGCTCGGGGGGGGCCTACAATGAGCAGTTCTTC
many,.,TRBJ1-1,TRBV5-6,CASSLVAVNTEAFF,TGTGCCAGCAGCTTGGTAGCGGTGAACACTGAAGCTTTCTTT
.,TRBD2,TRBJ2-1,TRBV6-2/TRBV6-3,CASSYEVSGGDNEQFF,TGTGCCAGCAGTTATGAGGTTAGCGGGGGGGACAATGAGCAGTTCTTC
many,TRBD2,TRBJ2-1,TRBV20-1,CSARDRGLAGAPNEQFF,TGCAGTGCTAGAGATAGGGGACTAGCGGGGGCCCCCAATGAGCAGTTCTTC
few,.,TRBJ2-2,TRBV4-3,CASSQDRKLTGELFF,TGCGCCAGCAGCCAAGATCGGAAACTAACCGGGGAGCTGTTTTTT
.,.,TRBJ2-7,TRBV20-1,CRGGTSRTYEQYF,TGCAGGGGGGGGACATCTCGCACCTACGAGCAGTACTTC
many,TRBD2,TRBJ2-3,TRBV6-4,CASSDSSGGASTDTQYF,TGTGCCAGCAGTGACTCTAGCGGGGGGGCCAGCACAGATACGCAGTATTTT
.,TRBD2,TRBJ2-1,TRBV9,CASSMSGGSNEQFF,TGTGCCAGCAGCATGAGCGGGGGGAGCAATGAGCAGTTCTTC
.,TRBD2,TRBJ2-7,TRBV4-2,CASSQAGGGSGLLNQEQYF,TGTGCCAGCAGCCAGGCCGGGGGGGGATCCGGGTTACTGAACCAAGAGCAGTACTTC
.,.,TRBJ1-1,TRBV6-1,CASTGQVENTEAFF,TGTGCCAGCACAGGCCAGGTGGAGAACACTGAAGCTTTCTTT
.,.,TRBJ2-6,TRBV27,CASSFPPGKEVPSGANVLTF,TGTGCCAGCAGTTTTCCCCCTGGAAAGGAAGTACCCTCTGGGGCCAACGTCCTGACTTTC
.,.,TRBJ2-7,TRBV12-3/TRBV12-4,CASSLNRVPWEQYF,TGTGCCAGCAGTTTAAACAGGGTCCCTTGGGAGCAGTACTTC
few,.,TRBJ1-5,TRBV4-2,CASSQDGGLRQPQHF,TGTGCCAGCAGCCAAGATGGGGGATTAAGGCAGCCCCAGCATTTT
.,.,TRBJ1-2,TRBV29-1,CSVEQSANYGYTF,TGCAGCGTTGAACAGTCAGCTAACTATGGCTACACCTTC
.,.,TRBJ1-4,TRBV5-4,CASSPAPGGINEKLFF,TGTGCCAGCAGCCCGGCCCCGGGGGGCATTAATGAAAAACTGTTTTTT
few,.,TRBJ2-6,TRBV7-9,CATDSYSGANVLTF,TGTGCCACAGACAGTTACTCTGGGGCCAACGTCCTGACTTTC
few,.,TRBJ1-2,TRBV4-1,CASSQAHGAHLDINYGYTF,TGCGCCAGCAGCCAAGCGCATGGGGCGCACCTTGATATTAACTATGGCTACACCTTC
.,TRBD2,TRBJ2-5,TRBV4-1,CASSQVGSGGTQETQYF,TGCGCCAGCAGCCAAGTGGGGTCCGGGGGGACTCAAGAGACCCAGTACTTC
few,TRBD1,TRBJ2-3,TRBV15,CATNDRAATDTQYF,TGTGCCACGAATGACAGGGCTGCGACAGATACGCAGTATTTT
once,TRBD1,TRBJ2-7,TRBV7-6,CASSLRQGFSYEQYF,TGTGCCAGCAGCTTAAGACAGGGTTTCTCCTACGAGCAGTACTTC
few,.,TRBJ2-3,TRBV15,CATSRVGDGTDTQYF,TGTGCCACCAGCAGAGTTGGGGATGGCACAGATACGCAGTATTTT
few,TRBD2,TRBJ2-2,TRBV6-2/TRBV6-3,CAHAGGPGELFF,TGTGCCCACGCGGGGGGGCCCGGGGAGCTGTTTTTT
few,TRBD2,TRBJ2-3,TRBV29-1,CSARGGAGDTQYF,TGCAGCGCCCGCGGGGGAGCCGGAGATACGCAGTATTTT
few,TRBD1,TRBJ2-7,TRBV27,CASSFGDRGLYEQYF,TGTGCCAGCAGTTTTGGGGACAGGGGGCTCTACGAGCAGTACTTC